This T cell receptor beta chain was sequenced for a study of pediatric ulcerative colitis. During colonoscopy, one to two rectal pinch biopsies were collected. The method was immunoSEQ multiplex PCR; TCRdb's version includes in-frame clones alone and lacks a portion of them. The repertoire holds about 12,000 clones, with 60% to 80% as singletons. The length of the CDR3 is 12 residues. Looked up from germline, CDR1 is SGHRS and CDR2 is YFSETQ. With 0 bases removed from V and 5 bases from J, the gap between germline ends came to 4 bases. The V call is TRBV5-1, the J call TRBJ2-3, with D uncertain. This receptor was taken from a boy younger than 18 who was a control in a study of pediatric ulcerative colitis. Sequencing was done on a sample of gut tissue. CDR3: CASSLAGDTQYF. The CDR3 DNA follows: TGCGCCAGCAGCTTGGCAGGAGATACGCAGTATTTT.